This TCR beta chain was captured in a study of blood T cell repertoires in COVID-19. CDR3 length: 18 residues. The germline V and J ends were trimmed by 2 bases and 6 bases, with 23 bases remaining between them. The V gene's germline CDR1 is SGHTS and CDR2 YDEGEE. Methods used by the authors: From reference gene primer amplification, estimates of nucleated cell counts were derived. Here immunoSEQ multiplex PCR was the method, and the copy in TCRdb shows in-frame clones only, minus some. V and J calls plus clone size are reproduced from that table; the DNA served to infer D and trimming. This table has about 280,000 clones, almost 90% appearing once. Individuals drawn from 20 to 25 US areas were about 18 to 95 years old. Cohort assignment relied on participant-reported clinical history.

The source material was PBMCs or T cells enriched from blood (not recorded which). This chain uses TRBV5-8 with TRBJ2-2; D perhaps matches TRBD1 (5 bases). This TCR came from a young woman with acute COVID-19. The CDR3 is CASSFGRRQKPWAGELFF. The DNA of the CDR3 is TGTGCCAGCAGCTTTGGCCGACGACAGAAACCTTGGGCCGGGGAGCTGTTTTTT.